Listed below are T cell receptor beta chains from one sample, sequenced in a study of radiotherapy plus CTLA-4 blockade in lung cancer. Assay used: immunoSEQ multiplex PCR; TCRdb lists only in-frame clones, some missing. Of about 110,000 clones listed, 81% are singletons. Sequences were derived from peripheral blood, sampled from a patient treated with radiotherapy plus ipilimumab. The origin of the receptors is a human donor with non-small cell lung cancer that progressed on radiotherapy plus ipilimumab. Some clones in this sample may be carry-over from other donors' samples. CDR3s include the opening cysteine and the closing phenylalanine or tryptophan. The D gene is left open where the match is weak. Only some rows state a clone size, as once, few, many or a class for expanded clones.

>NA|TRBV7-2|TRBJ2-2|TRBD2
TGTGCCAGCAGCTTAGTCCTAGCGGGTGTCACCGGGGAGCTGTTTTTT
CASSLVLAGVTGELFF
>NA|TRBV7-3|TRBJ2-1|NA
TGTGCCAGCAGTTTAGGGGCGAGCTCCTACAATGAGCAGTTCTTC
CASSLGASSYNEQFF
>once|TRBV20-1|TRBJ2-3|NA
TGCAGTGCTAGGGGGCCTGATACGCAGTATTTT
CSARGPDTQYF
>NA|TRBV7-9|TRBJ2-7|NA
TGTGCCAGCAGTATTACTCGGGGGCGGTGGGGCGAGCAGTACTTC
CASSITRGRWGEQYF
>NA|TRBV5-6|TRBJ2-3|NA
TGTGCCAGCAGCGCCTTTCGGGGGACCTCAGATACGCAGTATTTT
CASSAFRGTSDTQYF
>NA|TRBV5-4|TRBJ2-7|NA
TGTGCCAGCAGCTTGAGTGGATCTTCCTACGAGCAGTACTTC
CASSLSGSSYEQYF
>NA|TRBV6-5|TRBJ2-7|NA
TGTGCCAGCAGTTACGGACTCAGGGCCCTCTACGAGCAGTACTTC
CASSYGLRALYEQYF
>NA|TRBV5-6|TRBJ2-3|NA
TGTGCCAGCAGTCTAGCGGAAGCAGGGGGAGATACGCAGTATTTT
CASSLAEAGGDTQYF
>NA|TRBV19|TRBJ2-7|NA
TGTGCCAGTAGTCTTCAGAGGGCGTACGAGCAGTACTTC
CASSLQRAYEQYF
>NA|TRBV7-2|TRBJ2-1|NA
TGTGCCAGCAGCTCCCAGGGGGGAGGGGACAATGAGCAGTTCTTC
CASSSQGGGDNEQFF
>NA|TRBV4-3|TRBJ1-2|NA
TGCGCCAGCAGCCCCCACACAGACTATGGCTACACCTTC
CASSPHTDYGYTF
>NA|TRBV11-2|TRBJ1-2|NA
TGTGCCAGCAGCTTAGATCTAAACTATGGCTACACCTTC
CASSLDLNYGYTF
>few|TRBV19|TRBJ1-3|NA
TGTGCCAGTAGACCCTTTGGGGGAAACACCATATATTTT
CASRPFGGNTIYF
>NA|TRBV6-5|TRBJ2-5|NA
TGTGCCAGCAGTGTATCTGGGGGTTCAGAGACCCAGTACTTC
CASSVSGGSETQYF
>NA|TRBV18|TRBJ1-2|NA
TGTGCCAGCTCACCACCGAACGGACAGTTCTATGGCTACACCTTC
CASSPPNGQFYGYTF
>few|TRBV5-4|TRBJ2-7|NA
TGTGCCAGCAGCTTGGAGGGACACGGTACCTACGAGCAGTACTTC
CASSLEGHGTYEQYF
>NA|TRBV5-1|TRBJ1-5|TRBD1
TGCGCCAGCAGCGTGACAGGGAATCAGCCCCAGCATTTT
CASSVTGNQPQHF